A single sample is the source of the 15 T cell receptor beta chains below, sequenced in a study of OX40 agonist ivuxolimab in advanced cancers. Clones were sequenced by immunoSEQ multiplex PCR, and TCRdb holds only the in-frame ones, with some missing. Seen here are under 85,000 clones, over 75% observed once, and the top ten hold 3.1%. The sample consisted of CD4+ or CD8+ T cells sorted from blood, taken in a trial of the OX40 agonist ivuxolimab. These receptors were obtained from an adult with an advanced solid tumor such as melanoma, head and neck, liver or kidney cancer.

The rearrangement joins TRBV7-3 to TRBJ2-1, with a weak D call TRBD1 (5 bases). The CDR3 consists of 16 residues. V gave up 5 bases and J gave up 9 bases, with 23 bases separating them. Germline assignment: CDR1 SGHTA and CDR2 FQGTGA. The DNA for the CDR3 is TGTGCCAGCAGCCCCCAGGGTAGCAGTCTTCCTACTGAGCAGTTCTTC. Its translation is CASSPQGSSLPTEQFF.

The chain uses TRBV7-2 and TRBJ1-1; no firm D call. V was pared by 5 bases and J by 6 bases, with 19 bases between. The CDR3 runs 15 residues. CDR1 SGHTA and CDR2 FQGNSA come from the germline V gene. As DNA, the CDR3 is TGTGCCAGCAGCCCCACCAGGCCACCTATGTCTGAAGCTTTCTTT. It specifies CASSPTRPPMSEAFF.

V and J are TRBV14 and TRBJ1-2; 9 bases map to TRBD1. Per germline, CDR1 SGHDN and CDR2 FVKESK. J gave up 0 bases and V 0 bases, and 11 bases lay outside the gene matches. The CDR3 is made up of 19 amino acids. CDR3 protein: CASSQDSRDREFPNYGYTF. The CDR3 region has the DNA TGTGCCAGCAGCCAAGATTCCCGGGACAGGGAGTTTCCTAACTATGGCTACACCTTC. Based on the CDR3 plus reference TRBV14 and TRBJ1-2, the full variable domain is EAGVTQFPSHSVIEKGQTVTLRCDPISGHDNLYWYRRVMGKEIKFLLHFVKESKQDESGMPNNRFLAERTGGTYSTLKVQPAELEDSGVYFCASSQDSRDREFPNYGYTFGSGTRLTVV.

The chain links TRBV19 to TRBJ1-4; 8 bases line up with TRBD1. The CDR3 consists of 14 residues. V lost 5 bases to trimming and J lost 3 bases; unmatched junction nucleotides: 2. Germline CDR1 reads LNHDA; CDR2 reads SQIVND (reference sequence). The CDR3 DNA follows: TGTGCCAGTAGTCACAGGGGGGCTAATGAAAAACTGTTTTTT. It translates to CASSHRGANEKLFF.

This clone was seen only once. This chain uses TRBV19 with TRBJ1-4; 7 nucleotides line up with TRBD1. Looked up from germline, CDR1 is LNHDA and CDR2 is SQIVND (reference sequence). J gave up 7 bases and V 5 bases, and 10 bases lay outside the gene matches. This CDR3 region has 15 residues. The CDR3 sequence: CASSLGQAKFEKLFF. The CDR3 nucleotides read TGTGCCAGTAGTCTAGGACAGGCCAAGTTTGAAAAACTGTTTTTT.

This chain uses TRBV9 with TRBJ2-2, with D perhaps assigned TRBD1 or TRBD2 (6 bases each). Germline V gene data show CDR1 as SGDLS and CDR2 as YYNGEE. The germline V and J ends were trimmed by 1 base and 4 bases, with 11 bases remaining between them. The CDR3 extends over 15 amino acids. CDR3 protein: CASSVLGGGTGELFF. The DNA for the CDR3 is TGTGCCAGCAGCGTATTAGGAGGGGGCACCGGGGAGCTGTTTTTT. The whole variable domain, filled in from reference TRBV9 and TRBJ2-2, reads DSGVTQTPKHLITATGQRVTLRCSPRSGDLSVYWYQQSLDQGLQFLIQYYNGEERAKGNILERFSAQQFPDLHSELNLSSLELGDSALYFCASSVLGGGTGELFFGEGSRLTVL.

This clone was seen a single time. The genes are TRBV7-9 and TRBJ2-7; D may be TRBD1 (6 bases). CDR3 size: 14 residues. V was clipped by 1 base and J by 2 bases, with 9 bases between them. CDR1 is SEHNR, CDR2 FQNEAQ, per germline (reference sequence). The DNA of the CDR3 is TGTGCCAGCAGCTTAGGGACAGCCACCTACGAGCAGTACTTC. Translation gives CASSLGTATYEQYF.

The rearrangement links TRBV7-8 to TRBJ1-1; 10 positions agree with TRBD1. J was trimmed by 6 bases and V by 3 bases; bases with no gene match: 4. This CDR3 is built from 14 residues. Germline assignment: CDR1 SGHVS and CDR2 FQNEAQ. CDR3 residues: CASSLRTGGSEAFF. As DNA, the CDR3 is TGTGCCAGCAGCTTGAGGACAGGGGGGTCTGAAGCTTTCTTT. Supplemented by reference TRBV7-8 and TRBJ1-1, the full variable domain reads GAGVSQSPRYKVAKRGQDVALRCDPISGHVSLFWYQQALGQGPEFLTYFQNEAQLDKSGLPSDRFFAERPEGSVSTLKIQRTQQEDSAVYLCASSLRTGGSEAFFGQGTRLTVV.

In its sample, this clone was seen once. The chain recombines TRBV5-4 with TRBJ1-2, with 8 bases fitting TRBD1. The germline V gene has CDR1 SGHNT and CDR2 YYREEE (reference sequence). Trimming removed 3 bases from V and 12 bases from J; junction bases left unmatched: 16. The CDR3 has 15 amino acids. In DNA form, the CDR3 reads TGTGCCAGCAGCTCAAAGGGGCAGGGGGCGCTGAGGGACACCTTC. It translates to CASSSKGQGALRDTF. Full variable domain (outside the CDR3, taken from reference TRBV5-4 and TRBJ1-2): ETGVTQSPTHLIKTRGQQVTLRCSSQSGHNTVSWYQQALGQGPQFIFQYYREEENGRGNFPPRFSGLQFPNYSSELNVNALELDDSALYLCASSSKGQGALRDTFGSGTRLTVV.

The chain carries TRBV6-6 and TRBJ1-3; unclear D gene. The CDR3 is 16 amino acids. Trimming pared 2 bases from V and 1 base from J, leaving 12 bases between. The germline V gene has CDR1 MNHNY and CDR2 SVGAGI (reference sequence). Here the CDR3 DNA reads TGTGCCAGCAGTTACGGGCAGCTGGATTCTGGAAACACCATATATTTT. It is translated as CASSYGQLDSGNTIYF.

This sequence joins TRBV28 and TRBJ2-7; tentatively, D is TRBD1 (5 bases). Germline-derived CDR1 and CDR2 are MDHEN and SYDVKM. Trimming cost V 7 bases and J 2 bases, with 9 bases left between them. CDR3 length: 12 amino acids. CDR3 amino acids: CASTEDTYEQYF. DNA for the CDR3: TGTGCCAGCACCGAGGACACCTACGAGCAGTACTTC.

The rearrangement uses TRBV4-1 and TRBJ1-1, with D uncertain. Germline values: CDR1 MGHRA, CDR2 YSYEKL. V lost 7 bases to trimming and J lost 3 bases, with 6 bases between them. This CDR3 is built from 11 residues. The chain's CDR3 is CASTRDTEAFF. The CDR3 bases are TGCGCCAGCACCCGGGACACTGAAGCTTTCTTT.

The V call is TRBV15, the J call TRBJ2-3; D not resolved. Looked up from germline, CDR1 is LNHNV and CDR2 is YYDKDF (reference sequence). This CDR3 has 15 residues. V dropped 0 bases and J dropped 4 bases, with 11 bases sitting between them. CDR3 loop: CATSRDPSGADTQYF. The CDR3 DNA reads TGTGCCACCAGCAGAGATCCCTCTGGGGCAGATACGCAGTATTTT.

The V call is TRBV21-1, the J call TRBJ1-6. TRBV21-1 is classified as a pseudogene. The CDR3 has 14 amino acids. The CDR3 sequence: CASTPKPYNSPLHF. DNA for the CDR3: TGTGCCAGCACACCAAAGCCTTATAATTCACCCCTCCACTTT.

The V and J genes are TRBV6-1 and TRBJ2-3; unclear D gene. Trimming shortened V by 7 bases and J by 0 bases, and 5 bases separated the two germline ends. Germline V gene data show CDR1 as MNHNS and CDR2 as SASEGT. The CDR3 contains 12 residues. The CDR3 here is CASISSTDTQYF. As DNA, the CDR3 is TGTGCCAGCATTTCTAGCACAGATACGCAGTATTTT.